This T cell receptor (beta chain) came from a study of shared clonotypes between healthy human individuals. Generated by immunoSEQ multiplex PCR, the TCRdb table keeps only in-frame clones and is missing some. The sample lists 2 million to 2.5 million clones, just under 95% occurring once. Selected positively for CCR7 and CD45RO-negative, naive CD8 cells excluded terminally differentiated effector memory CD45RA+ cells. Germline-derived CDR1 and CDR2 are SGHVT and SQSDAQ. V was shortened by 3 bases and J by 2 bases, with 18 bases between the two germline ends. CDR3 length: 17 amino acids. Material for sequencing was naive CD8+ T cells sorted from blood. This clonotype was sampled from a man younger than 30 in good health. The genes are TRBV7-4 and TRBJ2-3; the D gene is possibly TRBD1 (6 bases). CDR3 bases: TGTGCCAGCAGCTTTGGGGGCCATGACCAACCCACAGATACGCAGTATTTT. Its protein is CASSFGGHDQPTDTQYF.